Listed below are T cell receptor beta chains from one sample, sequenced in a study of T cells in Graves' hyperthyroidism and ophthalmopathy. TCRdb re-called the multiplex PCR reads through MiXCR, storing one row per CDR3 protein. Here the sample spans 500,000 or so distinct CDR3 sequences, 17% being singletons. Sequencing input: blood. These receptors originate from a woman in her late teens or twenties with Graves' ophthalmopathy. Both conserved end residues are part of each CDR3. The D gene is left open where the match is weak. Rows may omit the clone size; those that give it use once, few, many or a size class.

TRBD2 TRBJ2-7 TRBV2 many 15 CASTALAGGVNEQYF TGTGCCAGCACCGCACTAGCGGGAGGGGTGAACGAGCAGTACTTC
TRBD2 TRBJ2-1 TRBV7-2 many 19 CASSLSGTSGGARKVEQFF TGTGCCAGCAGCTTGTCCGGGACTAGCGGGGGGGCCAGAAAGGTTGAGCAGTTCTTC
TRBD1 TRBJ2-5 TRBV4-1 once 16 CASSQDGYRGGETQYF TGCGCCAGCAGCCAAGACGGATACAGGGGCGGCGAGACCCAGTACTTC
TRBD2 TRBJ2-5 TRBV6-1 . 20 CAISEREAAGGDYVQETQYF TGTGCCATCAGTGAGAGAGAGGCGGCGGGAGGTGATTACGTGCAGGAGACCCAGTACTTC
. TRBJ1-5 TRBV15 few 13 CATSTDFSQPQHF TGTGCCACCAGCACCGACTTTTCTCAGCCCCAGCATTTT
. TRBJ1-1 TRBV7-9 . 15 CASSLVAGPIKMTFF TGTGCCAGCAGCTTAGTTGCAGGGCCCATAAAAATGACTTTCTTT
TRBD1 TRBJ1-2 TRBV28 many 15 CASSTTSTGGDGYTF TGTGCCAGCAGTACCACTTCGACAGGGGGGGATGGCTACACCTTC
. TRBJ2-1 TRBV27 many 15 CASSLSRTPYNEQFF TGTGCCAGCAGTTTATCTAGGACTCCCTACAATGAGCAGTTCTTC
TRBD2 TRBJ2-7 TRBV7-2 . 18 CASSFEFSGTSSPYEQYF TGTGCCAGCAGCTTTGAATTTTCCGGGACTAGTTCTCCCTACGAGCAGTACTTC
. TRBJ2-1 TRBV7-3 . 15 CASSSSGQSYNEQFF TGTGCCAGCAGCTCATCGGGACAATCCTACAATGAGCAGTTCTTC
. TRBJ1-5 TRBV6-1 few 14 CASSGDMENQPQHF TGTGCCAGCAGTGGGGACATGGAGAATCAGCCCCAGCATTTT
. TRBJ1-1 TRBV10-3 many 14 CAISEPGWITEAFF TGTGCCATCAGTGAACCAGGGTGGATCACTGAAGCTTTCTTT
. TRBJ2-2 TRBV4-2 few 16 CASRAIQGTNTGELFF TGTGCCAGCAGGGCAATACAGGGAACGAACACCGGGGAGCTGTTTTTT
TRBD1 TRBJ2-7 TRBV18 many 17 CASSPQSDRALTYEQYF TGTGCCAGCTCACCACAGTCAGACAGGGCATTAACCTACGAGCAGTACTTC